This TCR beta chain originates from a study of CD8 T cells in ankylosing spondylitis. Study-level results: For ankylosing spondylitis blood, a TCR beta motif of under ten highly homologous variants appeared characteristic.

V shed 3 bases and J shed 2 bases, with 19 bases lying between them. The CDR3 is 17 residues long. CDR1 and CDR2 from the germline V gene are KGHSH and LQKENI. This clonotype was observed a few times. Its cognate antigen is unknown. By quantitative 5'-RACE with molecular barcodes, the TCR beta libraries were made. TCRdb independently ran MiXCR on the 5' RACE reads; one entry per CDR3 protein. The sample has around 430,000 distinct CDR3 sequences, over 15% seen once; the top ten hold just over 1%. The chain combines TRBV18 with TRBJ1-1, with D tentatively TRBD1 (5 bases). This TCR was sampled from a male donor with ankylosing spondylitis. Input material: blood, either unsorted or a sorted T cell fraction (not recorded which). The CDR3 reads CASSPQYPGTINTEAFF. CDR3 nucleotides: TGTGCCAGCTCACCCCAATATCCAGGGACCATAAACACTGAAGCTTTCTTT.